One sample yielded the 8 T cell receptor beta chains listed below, sequenced in a study of blood T cell repertoires in COVID-19. The assay was immunoSEQ multiplex PCR, and TCRdb's table has in-frame clones only and misses some. The table has 40,000 to 55,000 clones, roughly 90% seen once. Sequenced input: peripheral blood. These receptors were obtained from a woman aged 80 or over with acute or convalescent COVID-19.

V gene TRBV3-1 (or the pseudogene TRBV3-2) combines with J gene TRBJ2-1, with 10 nucleotides matching TRBD1. The germline gives CDR1 LGHDT, CDR2 YNNKEL (reference sequence). Unmatched junction bases numbered 10, after V lost 3 bases and J lost 5 bases. There are 17 residues in the CDR3. CDR3 DNA sequence: TGTGCCAGCAGCCAGCCATTGACAGGGGGCTTCAACAATGAGCAGTTCTTC. Translating it yields CASSQPLTGGFNNEQFF.

V usage is TRBV7-2 and J usage is TRBJ2-1; 9 bases map to TRBD1. CDR1 is SGHTA and CDR2 is FQGNSA in the germline V gene. The CDR3 extends over 16 amino acids. J was trimmed by 7 bases and V by 2 bases; bases with no gene match: 9. The CDR3: CASSLMGTGLVNEQFF. For the CDR3, the DNA is TGTGCCAGCAGCTTAATGGGGACAGGGTTAGTTAATGAGCAGTTCTTC. The whole variable domain, remainder taken from reference TRBV7-2 and TRBJ2-1, is GAGVSQSPSNKVTEKGKDVELRCDPISGHTALYWYRQSLGQGLEFLIYFQGNSAPDKSGLPSDRFSAERTGGSVSTLTIQRTQQEDSAVYLCASSLMGTGLVNEQFFGPGTRLTVL.

This clone has just one count. The genes are TRBV7-3 and TRBJ1-6, with 7 bases identical to TRBD1. CDR1 is SGHTA, CDR2 FQGTGA, per germline. The CDR3 consists of 15 residues. V dropped 0 bases and J dropped 9; count of bases not matched to a gene: 5. CDR3 DNA: TGTGCCAGCAGCTTAACCGCAGGGGGAAGTTCACCCCTCCACTTT. It specifies CASSLTAGGSSPLHF.

The chain combines TRBV18 with TRBJ1-3; the D is unclear. V was cut by 2 bases and J by 2 bases, with 13 bases left in between. CDR3 size: 16 residues. Germline V CDR1 and CDR2: KGHSH, LQKENI. The CDR3 is CASSPSPLVPGNTIYF. The DNA of the CDR3 is TGTGCCAGCTCACCATCACCACTGGTTCCTGGAAACACCATATATTTT.

This chain joins TRBV29-1 and TRBJ1-1, with TRBD1 matching 12 bases. The germline V gene has CDR1 SQVTM and CDR2 ANQGSEA. The CDR3 totals 14 residues. J gave up 7 bases and V 5 bases, and 8 bases lay outside the gene matches. The CDR3 DNA is TGCAGCGTTCGTCCCGGGACAGGGGGCGGTGAAGCTTTCTTT. It yields the protein CSVRPGTGGGEAFF.

The chain employs TRBV6-6 and TRBJ1-1; a possible D gene is TRBD1 (5 bases). V lost 0 bases, J lost 5 bases, and 13 bases lay in between. From germline, CDR1 is MNHNY and CDR2 SVGAGI (reference sequence). The CDR3 is 15 residues long. The CDR3 spells CASSYSTGGGTEAFF. In nucleotides, the CDR3 is TGTGCCAGCAGTTACTCGACTGGGGGAGGGACTGAAGCTTTCTTT.

This chain uses TRBV5-1 with TRBJ2-5; 13 nucleotides match TRBD2. V trimming: 4 bases; J trimming: 5 bases; junction bases outside the gene matches: 5. Per the germline V gene, CDR1 is SGHRS and CDR2 is YFSETQ. The CDR3 covers 15 residues. Here the CDR3 DNA reads TGCGCCAGCAGCGGGGGGACTAGCGGGAAGGAGACCCAGTACTTC. It yields the protein CASSGGTSGKETQYF.

The genes are TRBV7-9 and TRBJ2-7, with D possibly being TRBD2 (5 bases). Trimming took 5 bases from V and 0 from J, leaving 11 bases between them. The CDR3 totals 14 residues. Germline CDR1 reads SEHNR; CDR2 reads FQNEAQ (reference sequence). The CDR3 loop reads CASSPTADSYEQYF. The CDR3 bases are TGTGCCAGCAGCCCAACAGCGGACTCCTACGAGCAGTACTTC.